This note documents a single T cell receptor beta chain sequence. The naive CD8 fraction comprised CD45RO-negative cells positively selected for CCR7 and excluded terminally differentiated effector memory CD45RA+ cells. This entry is derived from a study of shared clonotypes between healthy human individuals. Trimming took 3 bases from V and 3 from J; bases not matched to a gene: 3. Germline V gene sequence: CDR1 SGHNT, CDR2 YYREEE (reference sequence). This CDR3 has 14 residues. Clones were sequenced by immunoSEQ multiplex PCR, and TCRdb holds only the in-frame ones, with some missing. This sample has around 1,900,000 clones, with about 93% found just once.

The sample taken for sequencing was naive CD8+ T cells from PBMCs. The V call is TRBV5-4, the J call TRBJ2-7; 10 bases are a match to TRBD1. The receptor's source is a man aged 18 to 35 in good health. Some clones in this sample may be carry-over from other donors' samples. CDR3: CASSSDRGLYEQYF. The CDR3 nucleotides read TGTGCCAGCAGCTCCGACAGGGGGCTCTACGAGCAGTACTTC.